These 26 T cell receptor beta chains were all obtained from the same sample, sequenced in a study of regulatory T cells in long-lasting Graves disease. Library construction for TCR beta used iRepertoire HTBI primers and Arm-PCR of CDR3 regions. TCRdb recomputed calls from the multiplex PCR reads with MiXCR, one row per CDR3 protein. The sample has 300,000 to 450,000 distinct CDR3 sequences, around 16% seen once. Time point reported: newly diagnosed GD, antithyroid drugs for less than 3 months. PBMC RNA was the source of the TCR library. The sample in question was peripheral blood mononuclear cells (PBMCs), obtained at new diagnosis, from a patient treated with antithyroid drugs. The receptors were gathered from a female donor with Graves disease.

This clonotype was seen ten or more times. The V and J genes are TRBV5-5 and TRBJ1-1, with D possibly TRBD1 on 5 matching bases. The CDR3 sequence is 14 residues long. The V gene's germline CDR1 is SGHKS and CDR2 YYEKEE (reference sequence). V lost 4 bases and J lost 5, with 15 bases in between. The CDR3 region is CASSPSYRGTEAFF. DNA of the CDR3: TGTGCCAGCAGCCCTTCCTACCGGGGGACTGAAGCTTTCTTT.

This clonotype was seen many times. This chain uses TRBV20-1 with TRBJ1-2; no clear D gene. The germline V gene encodes CDR1 DFQATT and CDR2 SNEGSKA (reference sequence). V dropped 2 bases and J dropped 4 bases, with 11 bases sitting between them. The CDR3 runs to 13 residues. CDR3 residues: CSARTFGSYGYTF. CDR3 sequence (DNA): TGCAGTGCTAGAACTTTCGGGAGCTATGGCTACACCTTC.

The genes are TRBV7-9 and TRBJ1-3; the D is unclear. The germline CDR1 and CDR2 sequences are SEHNR and FQNEAQ (reference sequence). This CDR3 comprises 12 residues. The germline V and J ends were trimmed by 7 bases and 2 bases, with 6 bases remaining between them. The CDR3 bases are TGTGCCAGCACCGTAGCTGGAAACACCATATATTTT. This translates into CASTVAGNTIYF.

This clonotype was seen many times. The chain uses TRBV7-9 and TRBJ1-1, with 7 bases fitting TRBD1. There are 15 residues in the CDR3. CDR1 SEHNR and CDR2 FQNEAQ come from the germline V gene (reference sequence). J gave up 4 bases and V 3 bases, and 8 bases lay outside the gene matches. The CDR3 DNA sequence: TGTGCCAGCAGCTTCCCCGATTCAGGGGGCACTGAAGCTTTCTTT. It encodes CASSFPDSGGTEAFF.

The sample holds a few counts of this clonotype. Here the CDR3 DNA reads TGTGCCAGTGGGAAGGACAGGAATGAAAAACTGTTTTTT. Translation: CASGKDRNEKLFF. The chain employs TRBV19 and TRBJ1-4; 7 bases fit TRBD1. Germline V gene data show CDR1 as LNHDA and CDR2 as SQIVND (reference sequence). This CDR3 has 13 amino acids. The junction had 5 bases not matched to a gene; V was cut back by 8 bases and J by 5 bases.

This clonotype has at least ten counts. The chain joins TRBV13 to TRBJ2-3, with 8 bases that match TRBD2. The CDR3 has 19 residues. CDR1 and CDR2 from the germline V gene are PRHDT and FYEKMQ (reference sequence). J lost 0 bases, V lost 5 bases, and 16 bases had no gene match. The CDR3 DNA reads as TGTGCCAGCAGCACGCTAAACAGCGGGAGACACTTAAGCACAGATACGCAGTATTTT. This encodes CASSTLNSGRHLSTDTQYF.

This clonotype occurred a few times. The chain couples TRBV19 to TRBJ2-7, with D perhaps matching TRBD2 (6 bases). Trimming took off 5 bases at V and 0 bases at J, with 14 bases between the two ends. Germline CDR1 is LNHDA and CDR2 is SQIVND (reference sequence). This CDR3 contains 15 residues. The CDR3 region has the DNA TGTGCCAGTAGTTCCAACGGGAGAAGCTCCTACGAGCAGTACTTC. Translating it yields CASSSNGRSSYEQYF. Drawing the rest from reference TRBV19 and TRBJ2-7, the complete variable domain is DGGITQSPKYLFRKEGQNVTLSCEQNLNHDAMYWYRQDPGQGLRLIYYSQIVNDFQKGDIAEGYSVSREKKESFPLTVTSAQKNPTAFYLCASSSNGRSSYEQYFGPGTRLTVT.

The chain couples TRBV2 to TRBJ2-4; D might be TRBD1 (5 bases). This CDR3 is 17 amino acids long. Germline CDR1 is SNHLY and CDR2 is FYNNEI. V lost 4 bases and J lost 0, with 16 bases in between. In DNA, the CDR3 is TGTGCCAGCAGTGGGGCCCGGACACTCTTAGCCAAAAACATTCAGTACTTC. Protein product: CASSGARTLLAKNIQYF. Combining the CDR3 with reference TRBV2 and TRBJ2-4 gives the whole variable domain EPEVTQTPSHQVTQMGQEVILRCVPISNHLYFYWYRQILGQKVEFLVSFYNNEISEKSEIFDDQFSVERPDGSNFTLKIRSTKLEDSAMYFCASSGARTLLAKNIQYFGAGTRLSVL.

This clonotype occurred many times. The chain employs TRBV7-3 and TRBJ2-7; possibly TRBD2 for D (6 bases). CDR3 size: 13 residues. Germline V gives CDR1 SGHTA, CDR2 FQGTGA. The ends were cut back, 3 bases at V and 5 bases at J, with 11 bases in the middle. The CDR3 sequence: CASSFGGNDEQYF. DNA for the CDR3: TGTGCCAGCAGCTTTGGAGGGAACGACGAGCAGTACTTC.

In this sample, this clonotype turned up many times. V gene TRBV20-1 combines with J gene TRBJ2-5, with 13 bases that match TRBD2. The CDR3 loop spans 16 amino acids. Germline V lookup: CDR1 DFQATT, CDR2 SNEGSKA (reference sequence). V shed 1 base, J shed 5 bases, and the junction held 7 bases outside the gene matches. The CDR3 sequence: CSARGTSGRGWETQYF. The CDR3 DNA follows: TGCAGTGCTAGAGGGACTAGCGGGAGAGGCTGGGAGACCCAGTACTTC.

The chain links TRBV24-1 to TRBJ2-3; 10 nucleotides line up with TRBD1. The CDR3 consists of 19 residues. The J segment lost 0 bases and the V segment lost 6 bases, leaving 14 bases of the junction unmatched. The germline V gene encodes CDR1 KGHDR and CDR2 SFDVKD. CDR3 sequence: CATSPSSGTGADSTDTQYF. The CDR3, as DNA: TGTGCCACCAGTCCTTCATCCGGGACAGGGGCCGATAGCACAGATACGCAGTATTTT.

A note on this clonotype: It may be a read error: a sequence one base away is much more abundant. V usage is TRBV7-8 and J usage is TRBJ2-2; 11 bases align to TRBD2. This CDR3 region has 18 residues. Germline CDR1 is SGHVS and CDR2 is FQNEAQ. The CDR3 loop is CASSLRGLAGGNTGEQFF. The CDR3 region has the DNA TGTGCCAGCAGCCTTAGGGGATTAGCGGGGGGGAACACCGGGGAGCAGTTTTTT.

Only a few counts were recorded for this clonotype. The chain links TRBV19 to TRBJ2-3, with TRBD1 matching 11 bases. The CDR3 is 15 amino acids. The V gene's germline CDR1 is LNHDA and CDR2 SQIVND (reference sequence). Trimming cost V 6 bases and J 4 bases; bases outside gene matches: 6. CDR3 nucleotide sequence: TGTGCCAGTAGCCTGGGACAGGGGGGAGCAGATACGCAGTATTTT. Its translation: CASSLGQGGADTQYF.

This clonotype showed up just a few times. CDR3 DNA sequence: TGCGCCAGCAGTGGGATAGCGGGAGGGCCGAGTGAGCAGTTCTTC. Translated, it gives CASSGIAGGPSEQFF. The V and J genes are TRBV10-1 and TRBJ2-1; TRBD2 aligns across 11 bases. This CDR3 contains 15 residues. Germline CDR1 and CDR2: WNHNN and SYGVQD (reference sequence). J gave up 9 bases and V 4 bases, and 8 bases lay outside the gene matches.

This clonotype has only one observation. A clone one base away is much larger, so this may be a read error. It is likely a read error, because the conserved phenylalanine at the end of the CDR3 is missing. V usage is TRBV3-1 and J usage is TRBJ2-2; D assignment may be TRBD1 or TRBD2 (6 bases each). Germline V lookup: CDR1 LGHDT, CDR2 YNNKEL (reference sequence). CDR3 length equals 13 residues. Trimming left V 2 bases short and J 6 bases short, with 7 bases between. The CDR3 loop reads CASSQRGAGELFS. Here the CDR3 DNA reads TGTGCCAGCAGCCAAAGGGGGGCCGGGGAGCTGTTTTCT.

This clonotype has at least ten counts. The chain carries TRBV27 and TRBJ2-1, with 8 positions matching TRBD1. Germline CDR1 is MNHEY and CDR2 is SMNVEV (reference sequence). CDR3 size: 15 residues. Trimming at V came to 2 bases and at J to 12 bases, leaving 12 bases not matched to a gene. The CDR3, as DNA: TGTGCCAGCAGTTTAGAGGGGACAGGAGCCTTTGGGCAGTTCTTC. Translating gives CASSLEGTGAFGQFF.

This clonotype was detected ten times or more. The chain joins TRBV7-9 to TRBJ1-2; D unresolved. The CDR3 is made up of 12 amino acids. Germline loops: CDR1 SEHNR, CDR2 FQNEAQ (reference sequence). V gave up 5 bases and J gave up 2 bases, with 6 bases separating them. The CDR3, as DNA: TGTGCCAGCAGCCCGATGAACTATGGCTACACCTTC. Translated, it gives CASSPMNYGYTF.

This clonotype was seen at least ten times. V usage is TRBV20-1 and J usage is TRBJ1-2; D ambiguous. The CDR3 is 12 amino acids. With 3 bases removed from V and 7 bases from J, the gap between germline ends came to 12 bases. CDR1 and CDR2 from the germline V gene are DFQATT and SNEGSKA (reference sequence). The CDR3 bases are TGCAGTGCTAGCACCGGGCGGGGTGGCTACACCTTC. Translating it yields CSASTGRGGYTF.

The chain recombines TRBV6-2 or TRBV6-3 with TRBJ1-1, with TRBD1 matching 7 bases. This CDR3 comprises 14 residues. V shed 7 bases, J shed 1 base, and the junction held 6 bases outside the gene matches. Germline values: CDR1 MNHEY, CDR2 SVGEGT. For the CDR3, the DNA is TGTGCCAGCAATCCCGGGACAGCGAACACTGAAGCTTTCTTT. Encoded protein: CASNPGTANTEAFF.

The chain is built from TRBV3-1 and TRBJ2-2; 9 nucleotides match TRBD1. The CDR3 has 16 residues. Trimming took 3 bases from V and 5 from J; bases not matched to a gene: 7. Germline CDR1 LGHDT, CDR2 YNNKEL (reference sequence). As DNA, the CDR3 is TGTGCCAGCAGCCAGGGTGGGACAGGGTATACCGGGGAGCTGTTTTTT. Its protein is CASSQGGTGYTGELFF.

This clonotype was seen just once. A much larger clone differs by one base, so this may be a read error. The chain is built from TRBV5-1 and TRBJ2-5; tentative D call: TRBD2 (6 bases). Looked up from germline, CDR1 is SGHRS and CDR2 is YFSETQ. The CDR3 has 15 amino acids. The CDR3 sequence: CAGSLGRTGVETQYF. CDR3 bases: TGCGCCGGCAGCTTGGGCCGCACGGGAGTAGAGACCCAGTACTTC.

Only one count was recorded for this clonotype. The CDR3 loop reads CASSSIQHSGNTIYF. For the CDR3, the DNA is TGTGCCAGCAGCTCAATTCAGCACTCTGGAAACACCATATATTTT. This chain joins TRBV6-1 and TRBJ1-3; D unresolved. Germline CDR1 MNHNS, CDR2 SASEGT. Between the trimmed V and J ends, which lost 6 bases and 0 bases, there was a span of 12 bases. The CDR3 loop spans 15 amino acids.

This clonotype was seen at least ten times. The J gene is TRBJ2-7, the V gene TRBV20-1; 10 bases align to TRBD2. V was pared by 0 bases and J by 4 bases, with 12 bases of the junction left unmatched. The CDR3 is 17 residues long. Germline lookup yields CDR1 DFQATT and CDR2 SNEGSKA (reference sequence). The CDR3 spells CSAREWIQTSGPYEQYF. In nucleotides, the CDR3 is TGCAGTGCTAGAGAGTGGATACAGACTAGCGGGCCTTACGAGCAGTACTTC.

The V gene is TRBV7-7, the J gene TRBJ2-3, with D possibly called TRBD1 or TRBD2 (6 bases each). CDR3 size: 15 residues. The V end lost 5 bases, the J end lost 6 bases, and 18 bases lay between the germline ends. The V gene's germline CDR1 is SSHAT and CDR2 FNYEAQ (reference sequence). The CDR3: CASSLVGGPGDTQYF. The CDR3, as DNA: TGTGCCAGCAGCCTGGTTGGGGGGCCCGGCGATACGCAGTATTTT.

The rearrangement uses TRBV29-1 and TRBJ2-1; D is possibly TRBD2 (6 bases). The V gene lost 4 bases and the J gene lost 10 bases, with 14 bases spanning the gap. The CDR3 consists of 12 residues. CDR1 is SQVTM, CDR2 ANQGSEA, per germline. In DNA, the CDR3 is TGCAGCGTTGGCGGTTTTGGGGGGGAGCAGTTCTTC. This encodes CSVGGFGGEQFF.

The chain combines TRBV10-1 with TRBJ2-3; D is unresolved. The CDR3 covers 13 residues. Trimming shortened V by 5 bases and J by 1 base, and 7 bases separated the two germline ends. Germline V lookup: CDR1 WNHNN, CDR2 SYGVQD (reference sequence). The CDR3 nucleotides are TGCGCCAGCAGTAACCGGGGCACAGATACGCAGTATTTT. Translating gives CASSNRGTDTQYF.